The next 24 T cell receptor beta chains were all read from a single sample in a study of T-cell reconstitution after alpha-beta-depleted transplantation in children. Preparation of the TCRbeta library was carried out with unique molecular identifiers. MiXCR was run by TCRdb on the PCR reads, yielding one entry per CDR3 protein. This table holds 450,000 to 600,000 distinct CDR3 sequences, over 25% found once. This sample comprised PBMCs from the stem cell graft donor, obtained from the stem cell graft. These TCRs come from a human donor who donated a stem cell graft to a child with aplastic anemia.

The gene calls are TRBV18 and TRBJ1-4, with TRBD1 as a possible D gene (6 bases). The CDR3 loop spans 17 amino acids. The germline V gene encodes CDR1 KGHSH and CDR2 LQKENI. The V end lost 2 bases, the J end lost 0 bases, and 13 bases lay between the germline ends. CDR3 DNA: TGTGCCAGCTCACCATTTTGGGACAAATCAACTAATGAAAAACTGTTTTTT. Its translation: CASSPFWDKSTNEKLFF. Together with reference TRBV18 and TRBJ1-4, the CDR3 gives the full variable domain: NAGVMQNPRHLVRRRGQEARLRCSPMKGHSHVYWYRQLPEEGLKFMVYLQKENIIDESGMPKERFSAEFPKEGPSILRIQQVVRGDSAAYFCASSPFWDKSTNEKLFFGSGTQLSVL.

In its sample, this clonotype was seen a few times. The chain has TRBV5-1 and TRBJ2-1; 10 bases are shared with TRBD2. V was pared by 4 bases and J by 3 bases, with 7 bases of the junction left unmatched. Germline CDR1 and CDR2: SGHRS and YFSETQ. The CDR3 is 16 amino acids. CDR3 residues: CASSIGIAGGYNEQFF. CDR3 DNA sequence: TGCGCCAGCAGCATTGGGATAGCGGGGGGCTACAATGAGCAGTTCTTC.

The gene calls are TRBV7-9 and TRBJ1-2, with 8 bases aligning to TRBD1. The CDR3 totals 17 residues. Unmatched junction bases numbered 15, after V lost 3 bases and J lost 6 bases. Germline V lookup: CDR1 SEHNR, CDR2 FQNEAQ (reference sequence). CDR3 sequence (DNA): TGTGCCAGCAGCTTGACCGGCGCAGGGGGCCAATCGGATGGCTACACCTTC. Protein product: CASSLTGAGGQSDGYTF.

The chain uses TRBV12-3 or TRBV12-4 and TRBJ1-3; the D gene is possibly TRBD1 (5 bases). CDR3 size: 13 residues. The V end was cut by 7 bases, the J end by 0 bases, with 7 bases between. DNA for the CDR3: TGTGCCAGCACAGGGTTCTCTGGAAACACCATATATTTT. This sequence encodes CASTGFSGNTIYF.

This clonotype was picked up a small number of times. This chain connects TRBV7-2 to TRBJ2-7; a weak D match, TRBD2 (6 bases). CDR1 is SGHTA, CDR2 FQGNSA, per germline. The germline V and J ends were trimmed by 3 bases and 1 base, with 13 bases remaining between them. This CDR3 has 15 amino acids. CDR3 DNA: TGTGCCAGCAGCTTCGGGCCCGGGAGTTCCTACGAGCAGTACGTC. It codes for CASSFGPGSSYEQYV.

DNA for the CDR3: TGTGCCAGCAGGCTATTCGGACGACAATCAGGGGGCACTGAAGCTTTCTTT. Translation: CASRLFGRQSGGTEAFF. This sequence joins TRBV6-1 and TRBJ1-1, with 7 bases matching TRBD1. In germline, CDR1 is MNHNS, CDR2 SASEGT. Unmatched junction bases numbered 17, after V lost 6 bases and J lost 4 bases. This CDR3 is 17 amino acids long.

This clonotype was seen more than once but under ten times. The chain has TRBV28 and TRBJ2-1; the D gene could be TRBD1 or TRBD2 (6 bases each). V was cut by 11 bases and J by 1 base, with 24 bases left in between. Germline assignment: CDR1 MDHEN and CDR2 SYDVKM. This CDR3 spans 17 amino acids. The CDR3 loop is CACMGGGTTESYNEQFF. DNA of the CDR3: TGTGCCTGCATGGGGGGCGGGACGACAGAATCCTACAATGAGCAGTTCTTC.

In its sample, this clonotype was seen a few times. V and J are TRBV29-1 and TRBJ2-1, with TRBD2 identical over 9 bases. The V segment lost 3 bases and the J segment 5 bases; nucleotides outside the gene matches: 5. The CDR3 covers 14 residues. CDR1 and CDR2 from the germline V gene are SQVTM and ANQGSEA. CDR3 amino acids: CSVDRGLADNEQFF. As DNA, the CDR3 is TGCAGCGTTGATCGGGGACTAGCAGACAATGAGCAGTTCTTC.

This chain joins TRBV5-1 and TRBJ2-7; D could derive from TRBD1 or TRBD2 (5 bases each). The CDR3 has 13 amino acids. Per germline, CDR1 SGHRS and CDR2 YFSETQ. Trimming took off 2 bases at V and 6 bases at J, with 12 bases between the two ends. The CDR3 region is CASSFRGDREQYF. The CDR3 nucleotides read TGCGCCAGCAGCTTCCGTGGGGACCGCGAGCAGTACTTC.

The gene calls are TRBV3-1 and TRBJ2-7; D is unclear. V was pared by 1 base and J by 1 base, with 5 bases between. The CDR3 is 13 residues long. Looked up from germline, CDR1 is LGHDT and CDR2 is YNNKEL (reference sequence). Here the CDR3 reads CASSQARSYEQYF. The CDR3 DNA reads TGTGCCAGCAGCCAAGCTCGATCCTACGAGCAGTACTTC.

Only a few counts were recorded for this clonotype. The V gene is TRBV12-3 or TRBV12-4, the J gene TRBJ2-2; 8 nucleotides align to TRBD1. V gave up 3 bases and J gave up 1 base; unmatched junction bases: 4. The CDR3 is 16 residues long. The CDR3 loop is CASSFPGQVNTGELFF. The CDR3 DNA reads TGTGCCAGCAGTTTCCCGGGACAGGTGAACACCGGGGAGCTGTTTTTT.

The chain uses TRBV5-5 and TRBJ2-1; tentative D call: TRBD2 (5 bases). This CDR3 is 15 amino acids long. Germline V gene sequence: CDR1 SGHKS, CDR2 YYEKEE (reference sequence). V was clipped by 7 bases and J by 2 bases, with 16 bases between them. CDR3 sequence: CASGEGLLPYNEQFF. The CDR3 DNA reads as TGTGCCAGCGGGGAAGGACTTCTCCCCTACAATGAGCAGTTCTTC.

The chain couples TRBV10-3 to TRBJ1-5, with 9 positions matching TRBD1. Trimming removed 10 bases from V and 3 bases from J; junction bases left unmatched: 7. Germline lookup yields CDR1 ENHRY and CDR2 SYGVKD. The CDR3 sequence is 14 residues long. CDR3 region: CATLGQGLNQPQHF. The CDR3 DNA sequence: TGTGCCACCCTAGGACAGGGGCTCAATCAGCCCCAGCATTTT.

The rearrangement links TRBV29-1 to TRBJ2-1, with D possibly being TRBD2 (5 bases). This CDR3 region has 16 residues. CDR1 and CDR2 from the germline V gene are SQVTM and ANQGSEA. The V and J ends lost 6 bases and 2 bases respectively, with 20 bases between them. The CDR3 loop reads CSVGLPEGLAYNEQFF. In DNA, the CDR3 is TGCAGCGTCGGCCTCCCGGAAGGACTCGCCTACAATGAGCAGTTCTTC.

This clonotype was picked up a small number of times. This sequence joins TRBV29-1 and TRBJ2-5, with D tentatively TRBD1 (5 bases). The CDR3 covers 13 residues. With 1 base removed from V and 4 bases from J, the gap between germline ends came to 10 bases. From germline, CDR1 is SQVTM and CDR2 ANQGSEA. CDR3 residues: CSVEGGTGETQYF. CDR3 bases: TGCAGCGTTGAAGGGGGTACAGGAGAGACCCAGTACTTC.

In this sample, this clonotype turned up a few times. This chain connects TRBV7-2 to TRBJ1-2; D remains ambiguous. CDR1 and CDR2 from the germline V gene are SGHTA and FQGNSA. The CDR3 totals 13 residues. Trimming cost V 5 bases and J 4 bases, with 11 bases left between them. CDR3 coding DNA: TGTGCCAGCAGCCCCTACAAGGGCTATGGCTACACCTTC. Translation gives CASSPYKGYGYTF.

The chain carries TRBV9 and TRBJ2-1, with 12 bases aligning to TRBD2. Germline CDR1 is SGDLS and CDR2 is YYNGEE. V dropped 0 bases and J dropped 4; count of bases not matched to a gene: 17. CDR3 size: 21 residues. For the CDR3, the DNA is TGTGCCAGCAGCGTAGGGTCCGGGCTAGCGGGAGGGCTGGAAAAATACAATGAGCAGTTCTTC. Protein: CASSVGSGLAGGLEKYNEQFF.

The chain is built from TRBV7-9 and TRBJ2-3, with 9 bases matching TRBD1. This CDR3 spans 15 amino acids. Germline CDR1 and CDR2: SEHNR and FQNEAQ (reference sequence). Losses at the gene ends were 8 bases for V and 4 bases for J; bases not matched to a gene: 10. CDR3 nucleotides: TGTGCCAGCCGACCCGGGACAGGGTCCCCAGATACGCAGTATTTT. Translated: CASRPGTGSPDTQYF.

This clonotype was observed a handful of times. The chain combines TRBV19 with TRBJ1-2; TRBD1 matches 7 bases. V was pared by 3 bases and J by 6 bases, with 7 bases of the junction left unmatched. Germline V gene lookup returns CDR1 LNHDA and CDR2 SQIVND (reference sequence). The CDR3 is 14 residues long. The CDR3 here is CASSILDRDHGYTF. In DNA, the CDR3 is TGTGCCAGTAGTATCCTCGACAGGGATCATGGCTACACCTTC. Complete variable domain (other parts from reference TRBV19 and TRBJ1-2): DGGITQSPKYLFRKEGQNVTLSCEQNLNHDAMYWYRQDPGQGLRLIYYSQIVNDFQKGDIAEGYSVSREKKESFPLTVTSAQKNPTAFYLCASSILDRDHGYTFGSGTRLTVV.

The CDR3 spells CAYSSNEKLFF. In DNA form, the CDR3 reads TGTGCCTATTCAAGTAATGAAAAACTGTTTTTT. This chain joins TRBV30 and TRBJ1-4, with unresolved D. V was pared by 7 bases and J by 4 bases, with 7 bases between. This CDR3 has 11 residues. Germline CDR1 is GTSNPN and CDR2 is SVGIG (reference sequence).

The table lists this clonotype with a few counts. The V gene is TRBV5-1, the J gene TRBJ2-2; 11 bases fit TRBD1. J gave up 5 bases and V 6 bases, and 15 bases lay outside the gene matches. The germline V gene has CDR1 SGHRS and CDR2 YFSETQ. The CDR3 loop spans 18 amino acids. In nucleotides, the CDR3 is TGCGCCAGCACAGCTCGAAGTGGACAGGGGGCTCGGACCGGGGAGCTGTTTTTT. This sequence encodes CASTARSGQGARTGELFF. Complete variable domain (other parts from reference TRBV5-1 and TRBJ2-2): KAGVTQTPRYLIKTRGQQVTLSCSPISGHRSVSWYQQTPGQGLQFLFEYFSETQRNKGNFPGRFSGRQFSNSRSEMNVSTLELGDSALYLCASTARSGQGARTGELFFGEGSRLTVL.

In this sample, this clonotype turned up a few times. V and J are TRBV5-1 and TRBJ1-5, with 9 bases identical to TRBD1. Unmatched junction bases numbered 4, after V lost 4 bases and J lost 5 bases. From germline, CDR1 is SGHRS and CDR2 YFSETQ. This CDR3 contains 14 residues. CDR3 sequence (DNA): TGCGCCAGCAGCCCGGGACAGGGATATCAGCCCCAGCATTTT. Its protein is CASSPGQGYQPQHF.

This chain joins TRBV14 and TRBJ2-5, with a weak D call TRBD2 (5 bases). Per germline, CDR1 SGHDN and CDR2 FVKESK. This CDR3 contains 16 residues. The germline V and J ends were trimmed by 3 bases and 3 bases, with 17 bases remaining between them. The CDR3 DNA reads as TGTGCCAGCAGCCACGGGCGGAGAATCGGGAAAGAGACCCAGTACTTC. It encodes CASSHGRRIGKETQYF.

This clonotype was observed many times. This chain connects TRBV5-1 to TRBJ2-5; 12 bases agree with TRBD2. Trimming cost V 4 bases and J 5 bases; bases outside gene matches: 15. This CDR3 contains 18 residues. The germline V gene has CDR1 SGHRS and CDR2 YFSETQ. This CDR3 reads CASSDYLAGGPEEETQYF. In DNA form, the CDR3 reads TGCGCCAGCAGCGATTACCTAGCGGGAGGGCCGGAAGAGGAGACCCAGTACTTC.